The 30 T cell receptor beta chains listed next were all sequenced from one sample in a study of blood T cell repertoires in COVID-19. Sequenced by immunoSEQ multiplex PCR; TCRdb stores in-frame clones only, minus some. The repertoire holds 300,000 to 450,000 clones, with roughly 86% as singletons. Sequencing was carried out using peripheral blood. These receptors were collected from a human donor with acute or convalescent COVID-19. The donor label of this sample is uncertain.

V gene TRBV7-9 combines with J gene TRBJ1-1; D remains ambiguous. Germline values: CDR1 SEHNR, CDR2 FQNEAQ (reference sequence). The germline V and J ends were trimmed by 5 bases and 0 bases, with 13 bases remaining between them. There are 15 residues in the CDR3. The CDR3 DNA follows: TGTGCCAGCAGCCATAGGGAGGGCGTGAACACTGAAGCTTTCTTT. This gives the protein CASSHREGVNTEAFF.

The chain joins TRBV10-3 to TRBJ1-1; TRBD1 aligns across 7 bases. Trimming removed 10 bases from V and 1 base from J; junction bases left unmatched: 6. This CDR3 comprises 13 residues. CDR1 and CDR2 from the germline V gene are ENHRY and SYGVKD. CDR3 nucleotide sequence: TGTGCCACCGCGGGACAGACGAACACTGAAGCTTTCTTT. The encoded protein is CATAGQTNTEAFF.

The chain carries TRBV29-1 and TRBJ2-7, with 9 bases that match TRBD2. V shed 0 bases and J 3 bases; nucleotides not matched to a gene: 9. Per the germline V gene, CDR1 is SQVTM and CDR2 is ANQGSEA. This CDR3 comprises 16 residues. The CDR3 DNA follows: TGCAGCGTTGAAGATCGCTCTAGCGGGACTTTCTACGAGCAGTACTTC. Residues: CSVEDRSSGTFYEQYF.

This chain links TRBV4-1 with TRBJ1-4; 8 bases agree with TRBD1. CDR3 length: 18 residues. Germline assignment: CDR1 MGHRA and CDR2 YSYEKL. After removal of 4 bases from V and 7 bases from J, the junction contained 17 bases not matched to a gene. The CDR3 nucleotides read TGCGCCAGCAGCCTGGCCGGGACAGGCGGCGGGTCGATTGAAAAACTGTTTTTT. Protein sequence: CASSLAGTGGGSIEKLFF.

In this sample, this clone turned up once. This CDR3 reads CASTNAALGQPQHF. The CDR3 DNA is TGTGCCAGTACCAACGCGGCCCTGGGTCAGCCCCAGCATTTT. This rearrangement joins TRBV19 to TRBJ1-5; D remains unclear. The germline V gene encodes CDR1 LNHDA and CDR2 SQIVND (reference sequence). Trimming removed 7 bases from V and 6 bases from J, with 16 bases in between. CDR3 size: 14 residues.

V usage is TRBV27 and J usage is TRBJ1-2; unclear D gene. The CDR3 extends over 14 amino acids. CDR1 is MNHEY and CDR2 is SMNVEV in the germline V gene (reference sequence). Trimming took 2 bases from V and 6 from J, leaving 13 bases between them. CDR3 nucleotides: TGTGCCAGCAGTTTACAAGGGAGTAGAAATGGCTACACCTTC. As protein: CASSLQGSRNGYTF.

The chain is built from TRBV5-1 and TRBJ2-5; TRBD2 aligns across 10 bases. V was pared by 1 base and J by 4 bases, with 4 bases of the junction left unmatched. Germline CDR1 and CDR2: SGHRS and YFSETQ. The length of the CDR3 is 15 residues. The DNA of the CDR3 is TGCGCCAGCAGCTTGCCCAGCGGGAGGGCAGAGACCCAGTACTTC. Protein: CASSLPSGRAETQYF.

This sequence joins TRBV30 and TRBJ2-7; 8 bases match TRBD1. V was pared by 1 base and J by 4 bases, with 12 bases of the junction left unmatched. Germline CDR1 and CDR2: GTSNPN and SVGIG (reference sequence). The CDR3 loop spans 16 amino acids. This chain's CDR3 is CAWSAPRGTGFYEQYF. The CDR3 DNA follows: TGTGCCTGGAGTGCCCCTAGGGGGACAGGTTTTTACGAGCAGTACTTC.

Note on this clone: The same CDR3 arises from other DNA sequences in this sample as well. This chain connects TRBV10-3 to TRBJ2-2; D might be TRBD1 (5 bases). The CDR3 runs 15 residues. The ends were cut back, 0 bases at V and 2 bases at J, with 7 bases in the middle. CDR1 ENHRY and CDR2 SYGVKD come from the germline V gene. The CDR3 reads CAISESGANTGELFF. CDR3 DNA: TGTGCCATCAGTGAGTCAGGGGCCAACACCGGGGAGCTGTTTTTT.

A word on this clone: At one end, the junction sequence differs from germline, possibly due to a read error. The V and J genes are TRBV11-2 and TRBJ2-5; 7 bases map to TRBD1. The germline CDR1 and CDR2 sequences are SGHAT and FQNNGV. The CDR3 is made up of 16 amino acids. The CDR3 loop is CASSSATGTVQGTQYF. DNA of the CDR3: TGTGCCAGCAGCTCCGCGACAGGGACGGTTCAAGGGACCCAGTACTTC. The full variable domain, in which reference TRBV11-2 and TRBJ2-5 provide the parts outside the CDR3, is EAGVAQSPRYKIIEKRQSVAFWCNPISGHATLYWYQQILGQGPKLLIQFQNNGVVDDSQLPKDRFSAERLKGVDSTLKIQPAKLEDSAVYLCASSSATGTVQGTQYFGPGTRLLVL.

The chain has TRBV5-1 and TRBJ2-1, with D perhaps matching TRBD1 (6 bases). Germline CDR1 SGHRS, CDR2 YFSETQ. The length of the CDR3 is 16 residues. With 0 bases removed from V and 8 bases from J, the gap between germline ends came to 18 bases. The DNA for the CDR3 is TGCGCCAGCAGCTTGGCTGAGGGACAAGCTGTAGATGAGCAGTTCTTC. The encoded protein is CASSLAEGQAVDEQFF. Variable domain in full (rest from reference TRBV5-1 and TRBJ2-1): KAGVTQTPRYLIKTRGQQVTLSCSPISGHRSVSWYQQTPGQGLQFLFEYFSETQRNKGNFPGRFSGRQFSNSRSEMNVSTLELGDSALYLCASSLAEGQAVDEQFFGPGTRLTVL.

A remark on this clone: Within the sample, other DNA sequences also encode this same CDR3. This chain joins TRBV7-2 and TRBJ1-1; D is possibly TRBD1 (5 bases). The germline V gene encodes CDR1 SGHTA and CDR2 FQGNSA. The V gene lost 1 base and the J gene lost 1 base, with 7 bases spanning the gap. This CDR3 is 14 amino acids long. The CDR3 region has the DNA TGTGCCAGCAGCTTAGGGGGCCGGAACACTGAAGCTTTCTTT. It yields the protein CASSLGGRNTEAFF.

The chain employs TRBV5-6 and TRBJ1-2; D gene unclear. Trimming took off 4 bases at V and 4 bases at J, with 14 bases between the two ends. This CDR3 has 14 residues. Germline assignment: CDR1 SGHDT and CDR2 YYEEEE. CDR3 coding DNA: TGTGCCAGCAGCACGACTGGGGAGACCTATGGCTACACCTTC. Translating gives CASSTTGETYGYTF.

The chain links TRBV7-2 to TRBJ2-1; 9 bases match TRBD1. The V and J ends lost 3 bases and 2 bases, in that order; junction bases with no gene match: 2. The germline V gene encodes CDR1 SGHTA and CDR2 FQGNSA. CDR3 length equals 15 residues. This CDR3 reads CASSFGTGTYNEQFF. DNA for the CDR3: TGTGCCAGCAGCTTCGGGACAGGGACCTACAATGAGCAGTTCTTC.

The chain has TRBV11-2 and TRBJ1-4, with D uncertain. From germline, CDR1 is SGHAT and CDR2 FQNNGV. The CDR3 runs 14 residues. V was clipped by 3 bases and J by 13 bases, with 18 bases between them. CDR3 coding DNA: TGTGCCAGCAGCTTCCGAGACGGAGGCGGTGGACTGTTTTTT. Its translation is CASSFRDGGGGLFF.

This clone has only one observation. The V call is TRBV7-2, the J call TRBJ1-1; D remains ambiguous. Germline V lookup: CDR1 SGHTA, CDR2 FQGNSA. This CDR3 has 15 residues. V lost 2 bases and J lost 0, with 10 bases in between. DNA for the CDR3: TGTGCCAGCAGCTTATTCCGGCAGGTGAACACTGAAGCTTTCTTT. Its protein product is CASSLFRQVNTEAFF.

Details on this clone: An end of the junction does not agree with germline; a read error may underlie this. The genes are TRBV5-1 and TRBJ1-1; D is perhaps TRBD1 (5 bases). The CDR3 is made up of 13 amino acids. Germline loops: CDR1 SGHRS, CDR2 YFSETQ. The CDR3 sequence is CASTLNPGSEAFF. The CDR3 nucleotides read TGCGCCAGCACCTTGAACCCAGGGTCTGAAGCTTTCTTT.

The chain links TRBV5-4 to TRBJ2-3, with D hard to call. V lost 0 bases to trimming and J lost 0 bases, with 11 bases between them. There are 16 residues in the CDR3. In germline, CDR1 is SGHNT, CDR2 YYREEE (reference sequence). The CDR3 bases are TGTGCCAGCAGCTTGGAATACGAAACTAGCACAGATACGCAGTATTTT. This gives the protein CASSLEYETSTDTQYF.

The chain uses TRBV7-8 and TRBJ1-2; 7 bases are a match to TRBD1. The V and J ends lost 8 bases and 2 bases, in that order; junction bases with no gene match: 5. The germline V gene has CDR1 SGHVS and CDR2 FQNEAQ. The CDR3 loop spans 13 amino acids. The CDR3 DNA is TGTGCCAGCGCCCGGACAGGAAACTATGGCTACACCTTC. Translating it yields CASARTGNYGYTF. The variable domain in full, completed from reference TRBV7-8 and TRBJ1-2, reads GAGVSQSPRYKVAKRGQDVALRCDPISGHVSLFWYQQALGQGPEFLTYFQNEAQLDKSGLPSDRFFAERPEGSVSTLKIQRTQQEDSAVYLCASARTGNYGYTFGSGTRLTVV.

J is TRBJ1-6 and V is TRBV18, with D unclear. V lost 3 bases to trimming and J lost 3 bases, with 9 bases between them. CDR1 and CDR2 from the germline V gene are KGHSH and LQKENI. This CDR3 is 15 amino acids long. For the CDR3, the DNA is TGTGCCAGCTCACCCGAGTTCGGCTATAATTCACCCCTCCACTTT. Translating gives CASSPEFGYNSPLHF.

The V gene is TRBV29-1, the J gene TRBJ2-1, with 8 bases fitting TRBD1. Per germline, CDR1 SQVTM and CDR2 ANQGSEA. Trimming cost V 7 bases and J 6 bases; bases outside gene matches: 14. The CDR3 length is 15 residues. The CDR3 DNA is TGCAGCGCCGCAGGATCCGGGACAGGACTCAATGAGCAGTTCTTC. Translated: CSAAGSGTGLNEQFF.

The chain recombines TRBV11-2 with TRBJ2-5, with D possibly being TRBD2 (5 bases). CDR1 is SGHAT, CDR2 FQNNGV, per germline. V lost 1 base, J lost 5 bases, and 14 bases lay in between. This CDR3 region has 15 residues. CDR3 DNA sequence: TGTGCCAGCAGCTTAGGGACGGGGATCGGGGAGACCCAGTACTTC. It encodes CASSLGTGIGETQYF.

The V call is TRBV2, the J call TRBJ1-4; 9 bases are shared with TRBD1. Germline V CDR1 and CDR2: SNHLY, FYNNEI. This CDR3 spans 18 amino acids. V was pared by 6 bases and J by 4 bases, with 15 bases of the junction left unmatched. CDR3 DNA sequence: TGTGCCAGCAGAAACAATCCGGGACAGGGTTGGATTAATGAAAAACTGTTTTTT. Translating it yields CASRNNPGQGWINEKLFF.

V is TRBV19 and J is TRBJ2-5, with D possibly being TRBD2 (6 bases). Germline V gives CDR1 LNHDA, CDR2 SQIVND (reference sequence). The CDR3 totals 15 residues. V was shortened by 5 bases and J by 5 bases, with 18 bases between the two germline ends. The CDR3 protein is CASSRGELGGETQYF. The DNA of the CDR3 is TGTGCCAGTAGTCGGGGCGAACTAGGAGGGGAGACCCAGTACTTC.

This clone was observed a single time. The chain joins TRBV11-2 to TRBJ2-7; D ambiguous. The germline gives CDR1 SGHAT, CDR2 FQNNGV. Trimming removed 0 bases from V and 5 bases from J, with 11 bases in between. The CDR3 has 14 residues. The CDR3 nucleotides are TGTGCCAGCAGCTTAGAACGGTACCTAAACGAGCAGTACTTC. This translates into CASSLERYLNEQYF.

The chain links TRBV18 to TRBJ1-3, with 8 bases that match TRBD1. Trimming took 3 bases from V and 7 from J; bases not matched to a gene: 8. CDR3 length: 15 residues. Germline CDR1 is KGHSH and CDR2 is LQKENI. The CDR3 nucleotides are TGTGCCAGCTCACCCCTGGACAGGGCGGGGAACACCATATATTTT. Protein product: CASSPLDRAGNTIYF.

V and J are TRBV29-1 and TRBJ1-5; maybe TRBD1 (6 bases). This CDR3 contains 12 residues. V lost 4 bases and J lost 2, with 6 bases in between. CDR1 and CDR2 from the germline V gene are SQVTM and ANQGSEA. CDR3 in amino acids: CSVAGGNQPQHF. The CDR3 nucleotides read TGCAGCGTTGCAGGGGGCAATCAGCCCCAGCATTTT.

With regard to this clone: Other DNA sequences of this sample code for an identical CDR3. The rearrangement joins TRBV30 to TRBJ1-3; D gene unclear. From germline, CDR1 is GTSNPN and CDR2 SVGIG (reference sequence). The CDR3 is 13 amino acids. Trimming left V 2 bases short and J 0 bases short, with 5 bases between. The CDR3 loop reads CAWSSFSGNTIYF. The DNA for the CDR3 is TGTGCCTGGAGTTCTTTCTCTGGAAACACCATATATTTT.

The chain couples TRBV28 to TRBJ1-2; TRBD1 matches 9 bases. This CDR3 has 15 amino acids. Germline assignment: CDR1 MDHEN and CDR2 SYDVKM. The V gene end was trimmed by 2 bases and the J gene end by 5 bases; junction bases not matched to a gene: 6. The CDR3 coding sequence is TGTGCCAGCAGTTTAGGGACAGGGTCCTCTTATGGCTACACCTTC. Encoded protein: CASSLGTGSSYGYTF.

The gene calls are TRBV27 and TRBJ2-7, with 7 nucleotides matching TRBD1. This CDR3 spans 14 amino acids. Germline V gene lookup returns CDR1 MNHEY and CDR2 SMNVEV (reference sequence). Trimming took 4 bases from V and 0 from J; bases not matched to a gene: 3. CDR3 residues: CASSSRGRSYEQYF. The CDR3, as DNA: TGTGCCAGCAGTTCTAGGGGGCGCTCCTACGAGCAGTACTTC.